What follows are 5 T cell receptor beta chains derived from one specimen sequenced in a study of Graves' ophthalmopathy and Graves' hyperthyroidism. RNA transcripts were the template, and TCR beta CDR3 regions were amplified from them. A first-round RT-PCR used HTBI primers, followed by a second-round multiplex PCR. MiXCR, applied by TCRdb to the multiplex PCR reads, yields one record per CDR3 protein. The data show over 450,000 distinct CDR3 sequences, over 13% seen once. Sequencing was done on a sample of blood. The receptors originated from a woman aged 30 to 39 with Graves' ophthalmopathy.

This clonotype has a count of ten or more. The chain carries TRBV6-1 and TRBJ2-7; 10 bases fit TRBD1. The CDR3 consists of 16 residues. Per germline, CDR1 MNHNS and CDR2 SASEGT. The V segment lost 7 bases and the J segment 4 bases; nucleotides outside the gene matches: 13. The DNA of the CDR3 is TGTGCCAGCAAACCCTCCGGGACAGGGGACCGGTACGAGCAGTACTTC. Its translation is CASKPSGTGDRYEQYF.

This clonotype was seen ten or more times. The CDR3 is CASSEGAATGELFF. CDR3 in DNA: TGCGCCAGCAGTGAGGGGGCAGCCACCGGGGAGCTGTTTTTT. The rearrangement uses TRBV10-1 and TRBJ2-2; D might be TRBD1 (5 bases). Trimming removed 2 bases from V and 4 bases from J, with 8 bases in between. CDR1 and CDR2 from the germline V gene are WNHNN and SYGVQD (reference sequence). CDR3 length: 14 residues.

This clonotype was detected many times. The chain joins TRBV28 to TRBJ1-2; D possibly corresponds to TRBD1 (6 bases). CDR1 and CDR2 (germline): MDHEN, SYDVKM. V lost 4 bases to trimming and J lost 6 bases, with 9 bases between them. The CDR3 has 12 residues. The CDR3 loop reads CASSSQGDGYTF. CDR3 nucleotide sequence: TGTGCCAGCAGTTCACAGGGTGATGGCTACACCTTC.

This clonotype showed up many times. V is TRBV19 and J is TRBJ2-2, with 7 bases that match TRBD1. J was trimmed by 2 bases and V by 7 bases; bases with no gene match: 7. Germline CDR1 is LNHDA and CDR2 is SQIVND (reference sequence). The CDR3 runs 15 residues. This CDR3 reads CASTTGTANTGELFF. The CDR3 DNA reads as TGTGCCAGTACGACCGGGACAGCAAACACCGGGGAGCTGTTTTTT.

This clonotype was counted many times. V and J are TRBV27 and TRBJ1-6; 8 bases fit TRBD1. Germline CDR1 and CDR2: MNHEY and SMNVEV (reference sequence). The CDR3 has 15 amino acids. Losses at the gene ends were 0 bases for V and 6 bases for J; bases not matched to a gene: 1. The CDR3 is CASSLSTGVNSPLHF. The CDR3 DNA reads TGTGCCAGCAGTTTATCGACAGGGGTTAATTCACCCCTCCACTTT.